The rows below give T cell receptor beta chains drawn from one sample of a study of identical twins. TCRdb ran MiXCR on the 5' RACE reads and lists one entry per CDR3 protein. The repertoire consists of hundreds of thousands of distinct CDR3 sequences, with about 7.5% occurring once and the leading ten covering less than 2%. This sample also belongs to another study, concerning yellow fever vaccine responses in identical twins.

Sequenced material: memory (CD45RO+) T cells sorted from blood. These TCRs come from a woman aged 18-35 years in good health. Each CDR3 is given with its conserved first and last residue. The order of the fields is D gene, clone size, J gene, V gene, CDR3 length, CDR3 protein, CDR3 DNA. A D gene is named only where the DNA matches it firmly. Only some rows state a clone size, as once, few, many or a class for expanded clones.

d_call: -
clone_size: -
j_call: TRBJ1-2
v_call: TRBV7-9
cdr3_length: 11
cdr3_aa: CASSATGGYTF
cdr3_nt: TGTGCCAGCAGCGCAACTGGAGGCTACACCTTC

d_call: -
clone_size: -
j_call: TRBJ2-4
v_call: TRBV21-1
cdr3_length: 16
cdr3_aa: CASSPHYRGFKNIQYF
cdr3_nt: TGTGCCAGCAGCCCCCACTACCGGGGGTTTAAAAACATTCAGTACTTC

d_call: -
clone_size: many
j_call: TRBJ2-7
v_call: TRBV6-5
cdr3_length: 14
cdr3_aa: CASSSEQVVAEQYF
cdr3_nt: TGTGCCAGCAGTTCCGAACAGGTGGTGGCCGAGCAGTACTTC

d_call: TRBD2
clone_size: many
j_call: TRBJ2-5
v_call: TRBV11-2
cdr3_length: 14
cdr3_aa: CASSYREVEETQYF
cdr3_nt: TGTGCCAGCAGCTACCGGGAGGTCGAAGAGACCCAGTACTTC

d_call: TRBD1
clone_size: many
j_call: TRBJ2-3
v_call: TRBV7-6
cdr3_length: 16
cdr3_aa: CASSPSHQGGTDTQYF
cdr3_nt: TGTGCCAGCAGCCCTAGTCATCAGGGGGGCACAGATACGCAGTATTTT

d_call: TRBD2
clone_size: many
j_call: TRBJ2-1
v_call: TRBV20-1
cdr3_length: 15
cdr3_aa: CSAMGHAGEYNEQFF
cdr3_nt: TGCAGTGCCATGGGCCACGCGGGGGAGTACAATGAGCAGTTCTTC

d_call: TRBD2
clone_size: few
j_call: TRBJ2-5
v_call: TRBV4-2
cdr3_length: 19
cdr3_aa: CASSQGGLAGVRGEETQYF
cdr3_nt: TGTGCCAGCAGCCAAGGCGGACTAGCGGGAGTAAGAGGCGAAGAGACCCAGTACTTC

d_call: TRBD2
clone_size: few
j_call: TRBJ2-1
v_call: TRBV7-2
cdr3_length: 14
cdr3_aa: CASSPGTSGDEQFF
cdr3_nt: TGTGCCAGCAGCCCCGGGACTAGCGGGGATGAGCAGTTCTTC

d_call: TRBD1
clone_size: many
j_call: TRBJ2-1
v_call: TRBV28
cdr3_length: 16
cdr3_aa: CASSSRRTGSHNEQFF
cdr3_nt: TGTGCCAGCAGTTCCCGCCGGACAGGGAGCCACAATGAGCAGTTCTTC

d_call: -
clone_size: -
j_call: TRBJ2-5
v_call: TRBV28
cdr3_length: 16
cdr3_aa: CASSLERWSLGETQYF
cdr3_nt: TGTGCCAGCAGTTTAGAGAGGTGGTCATTAGGGGAGACCCAGTACTTC

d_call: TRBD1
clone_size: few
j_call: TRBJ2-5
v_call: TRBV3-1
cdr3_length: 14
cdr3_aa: CASSQSDRAGTQYF
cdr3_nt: TGTGCCAGCAGCCAATCCGACAGGGCAGGGACCCAGTACTTC

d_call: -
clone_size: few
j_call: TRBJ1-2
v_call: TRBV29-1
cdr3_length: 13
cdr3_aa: CSVDDRGDYGYTF
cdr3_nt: TGCAGCGTTGATGATCGGGGGGACTATGGCTACACCTTC

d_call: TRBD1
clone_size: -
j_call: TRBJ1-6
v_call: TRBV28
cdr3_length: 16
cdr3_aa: CASSLGAGGSGSPLHF
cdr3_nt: TGTGCCAGCAGTTTAGGGGCAGGGGGCAGCGGTTCACCCCTCCACTTT

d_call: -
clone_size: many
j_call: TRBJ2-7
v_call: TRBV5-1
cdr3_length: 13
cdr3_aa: CASSLGQHYEQYF
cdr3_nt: TGCGCCAGCAGCTTAGGGCAGCACTACGAGCAGTACTTC

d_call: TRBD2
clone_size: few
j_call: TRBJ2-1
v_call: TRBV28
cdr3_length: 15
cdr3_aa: CASSLRPLAGDEQFF
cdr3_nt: TGTGCCAGCAGTTTACGTCCCCTAGCGGGAGATGAGCAGTTCTTC

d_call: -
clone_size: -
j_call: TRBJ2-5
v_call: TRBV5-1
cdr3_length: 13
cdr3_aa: CASSPTDAETQYF
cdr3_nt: TGCGCCAGCAGCCCCACTGACGCAGAGACCCAGTACTTC

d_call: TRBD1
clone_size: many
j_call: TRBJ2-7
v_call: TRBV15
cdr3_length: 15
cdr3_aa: CATSRDPGTGFEQYF
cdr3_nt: TGTGCCACCAGCAGAGACCCCGGGACAGGGTTCGAGCAGTACTTC

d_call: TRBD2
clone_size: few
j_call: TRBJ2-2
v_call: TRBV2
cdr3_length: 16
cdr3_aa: CASSGVRGRAPGELFF
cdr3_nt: TGTGCCAGCAGTGGGGTGCGCGGGAGGGCCCCCGGGGAGCTGTTTTTT

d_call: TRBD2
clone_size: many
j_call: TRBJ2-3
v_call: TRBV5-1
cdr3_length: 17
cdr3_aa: CASSLADPSGIPAAQYF
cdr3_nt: TGCGCCAGCAGCTTGGCAGATCCTAGCGGGATACCGGCTGCGCAGTATTTT

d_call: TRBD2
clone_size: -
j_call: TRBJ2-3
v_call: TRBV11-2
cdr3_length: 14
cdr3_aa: CASSPSGGDDTQYF
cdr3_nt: TGTGCCAGCAGCCCTTCCGGGGGGGACGATACGCAGTATTTT

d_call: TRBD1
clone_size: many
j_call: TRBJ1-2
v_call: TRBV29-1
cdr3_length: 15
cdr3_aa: CSFSGRQGILNGYTF
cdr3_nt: TGCAGCTTTTCAGGAAGACAGGGAATATTGAATGGCTACACCTTC

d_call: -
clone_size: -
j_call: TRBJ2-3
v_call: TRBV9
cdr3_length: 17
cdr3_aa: CASSVSAGAPSTDTQYF
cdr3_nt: TGTGCCAGCAGCGTCTCGGCGGGGGCACCCAGTACAGATACGCAGTATTTT

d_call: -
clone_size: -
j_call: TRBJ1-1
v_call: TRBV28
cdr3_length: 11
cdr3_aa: CAIGQNTEAFF
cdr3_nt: TGTGCCATCGGACAAAACACTGAAGCTTTCTTT

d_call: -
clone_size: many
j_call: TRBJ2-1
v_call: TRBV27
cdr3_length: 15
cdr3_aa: CASTGTYSSYNEQFF
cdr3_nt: TGTGCCAGCACCGGGACTTATAGCTCCTACAATGAGCAGTTCTTC

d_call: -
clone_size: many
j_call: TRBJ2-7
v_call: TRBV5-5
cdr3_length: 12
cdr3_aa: CASSLLGVEQYF
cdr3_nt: TGTGCCAGCAGCTTGTTGGGGGTGGAACAGTACTTC

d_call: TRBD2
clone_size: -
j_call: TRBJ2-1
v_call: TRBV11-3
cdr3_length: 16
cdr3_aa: CASSLTSAGSYNEQFF
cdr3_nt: TGTGCCAGCAGCTTGACTAGCGCCGGCTCCTACAATGAGCAGTTCTTC

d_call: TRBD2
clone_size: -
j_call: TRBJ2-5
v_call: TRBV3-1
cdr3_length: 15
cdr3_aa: CASSQELAGTETQYF
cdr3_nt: TGTGCCAGCAGCCAAGAGCTAGCGGGGACAGAGACCCAGTACTTC

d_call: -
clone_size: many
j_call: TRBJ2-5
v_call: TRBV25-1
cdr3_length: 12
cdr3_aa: CASSEPRETQYF
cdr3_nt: TGTGCCAGCAGTGAGCCCCGAGAGACCCAGTACTTC